The entry that follows covers one TCR beta chain sequence. The target of this receptor is not known. Base qualities are not recorded, but no much larger clone differs from it by a single base. These data come from a study of blood T cell repertoires in COVID-19 (dated by TCRdb to about 2020). Study-wide context: Collaborator samples came from the United States, Italy and Spain and covered acute and convalescent phases of COVID-19. The material from the prospective study consisted of cDNA or gDNA derived from T cells, B-cell-depleted T cells, or PBMCs. Subjects who had been exposed to COVID-19, were actively infected with it, or had recovered from it provided the deeply sampled blood TCRbeta repertoires that made up the dataset. The repertoires were released in a freely available public database meant as a resource for research on the immune response to SARS-CoV-2. Samples were obtained from the ongoing ImmuneRACE study (first 160 participants) and from approximately 1,200 subjects provided by 6 global collaborators. Nearly every sample came with metadata listing a de-identified subject ID, COVID-19 status, age in years and sex. Where HLA class I and class II types were available, the types were taken from metadata supplied by the sample provider, not from assay-based typing.

Whole blood was collected in K2EDTA tubes by collaborating institutions according to the institutions' own protocols. For TCRbeta analysis, collaborators shipped samples in one of three forms: frozen whole blood, isolated PBMCs, or DNA extracted from either of those sample types. General findings and caveats noted by the study authors: Clinical and demographic metadata were provided uncurated, with the amount varying by source and participant.

TCRbeta CDR3 regions were amplified from genomic DNA using the immunoSEQ Assay, a bias-controlled multiplex PCR. The original pipeline was this. The number of nucleated cells in each sample was estimated from the amplification of reference gene primers within the assay. To quantify the absolute abundance of each unique TCRbeta CDR3 rearrangement, sequence reads were collapsed and filtered. Productive Simpson clonality was computed per sample as the square root of Simpson's diversity index over productive rearrangements. The clones in this table, taken by TCRdb from immuneACCESS, are in-frame only. Not every clone is retained; where verified, under half of the shortfall comes from an unresolved V gene, and the cause of the rest is unknown. The V and J calls and clone size are taken from that table; D and trimming were inferred from the DNA. Across this sample there are some 270,000 clones, with approximately 86% seen only once. The biggest ten clones account for roughly 8% of the sample.

The sequencing input was peripheral blood. The TCR comes from a man aged 35-49 years with active or convalescent COVID-19.

The nucleotide sequence reads as follows: TGTGCCAGCAGCCGGGGGGCAAATGAAAAACTGTTTTTT. It specifies CASSRGANEKLFF. The chain employs TRBV6-4 and TRBJ1-4; TRBD1 might be the D gene, on 6 matching bases. Relative to germline, V is 6 bases shorter and J is 5 bases shorter, with 10 bases between their ends. According to the germline V gene, CDR1 reads MRHNA and CDR2 reads SNTAGT. The CDR3 runs 13 residues from the cysteine to the phenylalanine. Only CDR3 DNA remains: 39 bases, in frame from the first base.